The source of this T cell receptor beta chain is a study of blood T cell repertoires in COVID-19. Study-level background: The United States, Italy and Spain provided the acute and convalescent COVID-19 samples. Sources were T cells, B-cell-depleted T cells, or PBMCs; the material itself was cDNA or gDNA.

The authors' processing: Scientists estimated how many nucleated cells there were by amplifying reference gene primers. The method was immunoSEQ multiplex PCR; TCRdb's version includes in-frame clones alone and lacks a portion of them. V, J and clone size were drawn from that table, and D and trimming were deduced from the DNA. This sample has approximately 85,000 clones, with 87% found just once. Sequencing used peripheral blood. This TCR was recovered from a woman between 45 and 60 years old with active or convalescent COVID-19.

The CDR3 sequence is CASSYGARTEAFF. CDR3 nucleotide sequence: TGTGCCAGCAGTTACGGGGCGCGGACTGAAGCTTTCTTT. The V call is TRBV6-5, the J call TRBJ1-1; possible D gene TRBD1, 5 bases. CDR1 is MNHEY, CDR2 SVGAGI, per germline. The V end was cut by 2 bases, the J end by 5 bases, with 9 bases between. The length of the CDR3 is 13 residues.